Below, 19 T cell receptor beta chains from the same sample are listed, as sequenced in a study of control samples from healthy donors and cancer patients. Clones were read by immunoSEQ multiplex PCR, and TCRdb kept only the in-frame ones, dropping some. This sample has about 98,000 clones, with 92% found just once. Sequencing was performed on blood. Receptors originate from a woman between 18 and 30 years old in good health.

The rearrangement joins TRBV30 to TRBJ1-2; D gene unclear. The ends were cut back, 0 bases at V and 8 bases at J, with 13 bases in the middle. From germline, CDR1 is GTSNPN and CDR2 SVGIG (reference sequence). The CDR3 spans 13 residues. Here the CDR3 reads CAWSVSRDGGYTF. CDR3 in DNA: TGTGCCTGGAGTGTGAGCAGAGATGGGGGCTACACCTTC.

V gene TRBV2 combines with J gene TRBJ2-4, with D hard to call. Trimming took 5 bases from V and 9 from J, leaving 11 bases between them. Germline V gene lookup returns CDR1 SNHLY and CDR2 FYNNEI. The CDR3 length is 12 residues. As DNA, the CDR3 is TGTGCCAGCAGTCAAAAGCCGGGCATTCAGTACTTC. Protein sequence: CASSQKPGIQYF. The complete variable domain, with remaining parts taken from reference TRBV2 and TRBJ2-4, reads EPEVTQTPSHQVTQMGQEVILRCVPISNHLYFYWYRQILGQKVEFLVSFYNNEISEKSEIFDDQFSVERPDGSNFTLKIRSTKLEDSAMYFCASSQKPGIQYFGAGTRLSVL.

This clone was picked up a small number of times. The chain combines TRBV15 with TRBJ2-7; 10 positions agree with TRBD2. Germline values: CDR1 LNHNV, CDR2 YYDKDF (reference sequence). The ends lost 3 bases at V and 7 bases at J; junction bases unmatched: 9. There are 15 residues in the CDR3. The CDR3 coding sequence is TGTGCCACCAGCAGTCAGCGGGAGGGGTCGGAAGAGCAGTACTTC. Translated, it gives CATSSQREGSEEQYF.

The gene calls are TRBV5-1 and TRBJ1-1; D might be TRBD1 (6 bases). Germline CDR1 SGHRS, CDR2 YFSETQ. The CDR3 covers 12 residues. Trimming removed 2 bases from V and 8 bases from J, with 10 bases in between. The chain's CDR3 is CASSFRGVEAFF. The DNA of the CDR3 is TGCGCCAGCAGCTTTAGGGGGGTGGAAGCTTTCTTT.

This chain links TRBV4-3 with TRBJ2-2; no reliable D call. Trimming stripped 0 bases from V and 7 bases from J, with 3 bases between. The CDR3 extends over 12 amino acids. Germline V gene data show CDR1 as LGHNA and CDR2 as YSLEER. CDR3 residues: CASSQDVGELFF. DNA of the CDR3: TGCGCCAGCAGCCAAGACGTCGGGGAGCTGTTTTTT.

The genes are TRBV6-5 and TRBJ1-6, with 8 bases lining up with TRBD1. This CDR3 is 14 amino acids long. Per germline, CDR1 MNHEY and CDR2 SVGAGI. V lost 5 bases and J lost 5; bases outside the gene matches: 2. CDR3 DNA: TGTGCCAGCAGTCTGACAGGGGATAATTCACCCCTCCACTTT. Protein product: CASSLTGDNSPLHF.

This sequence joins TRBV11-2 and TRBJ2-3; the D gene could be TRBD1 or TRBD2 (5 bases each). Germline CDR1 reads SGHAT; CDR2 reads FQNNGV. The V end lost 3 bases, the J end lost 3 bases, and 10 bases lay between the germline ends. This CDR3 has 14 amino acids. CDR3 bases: TGTGCCAGCAGCTTCCCGGGGACGACAGATACGCAGTATTTT. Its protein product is CASSFPGTTDTQYF.

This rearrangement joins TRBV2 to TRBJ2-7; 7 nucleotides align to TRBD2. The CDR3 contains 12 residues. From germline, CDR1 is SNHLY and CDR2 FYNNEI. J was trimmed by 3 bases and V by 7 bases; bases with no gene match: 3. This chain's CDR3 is CASKRTSYEQYF. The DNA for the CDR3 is TGTGCCAGCAAAAGGACTAGCTACGAGCAGTACTTC.

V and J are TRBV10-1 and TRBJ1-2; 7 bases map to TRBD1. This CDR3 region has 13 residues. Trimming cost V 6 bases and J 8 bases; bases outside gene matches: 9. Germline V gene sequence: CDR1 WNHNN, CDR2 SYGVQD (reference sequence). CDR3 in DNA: TGCGCCAGCAGCGCAGGTGACAGGGACGGCTACACCTTC. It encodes CASSAGDRDGYTF.

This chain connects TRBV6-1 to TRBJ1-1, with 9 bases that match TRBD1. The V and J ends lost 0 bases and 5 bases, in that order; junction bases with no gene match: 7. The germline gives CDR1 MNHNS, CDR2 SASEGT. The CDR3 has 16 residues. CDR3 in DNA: TGTGCCAGCAGTGAAGCACCGGGACAGGGTGGAACTGAAGCTTTCTTT. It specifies CASSEAPGQGGTEAFF.

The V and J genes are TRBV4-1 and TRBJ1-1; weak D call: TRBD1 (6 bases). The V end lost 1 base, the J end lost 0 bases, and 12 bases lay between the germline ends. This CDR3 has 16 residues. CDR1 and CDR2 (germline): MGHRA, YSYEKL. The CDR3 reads CASSQARGTLNTEAFF. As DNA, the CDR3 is TGCGCCAGCAGCCAAGCTCGTGGGACACTGAACACTGAAGCTTTCTTT.

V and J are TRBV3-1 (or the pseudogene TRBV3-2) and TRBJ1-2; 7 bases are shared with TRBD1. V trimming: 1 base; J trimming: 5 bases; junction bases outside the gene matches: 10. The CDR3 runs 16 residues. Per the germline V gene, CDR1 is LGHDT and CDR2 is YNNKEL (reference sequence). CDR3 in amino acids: CASSQVLGTELYGYTF. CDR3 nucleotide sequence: TGTGCCAGCAGCCAAGTTCTAGGGACAGAGCTTTATGGCTACACCTTC.

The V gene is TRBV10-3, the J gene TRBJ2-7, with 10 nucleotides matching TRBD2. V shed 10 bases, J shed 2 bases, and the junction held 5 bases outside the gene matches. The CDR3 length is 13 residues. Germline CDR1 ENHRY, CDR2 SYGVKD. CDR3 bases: TGTGCCACCAAAGGACTAGCGGCCTACGAGCAGTACTTC. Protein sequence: CATKGLAAYEQYF.

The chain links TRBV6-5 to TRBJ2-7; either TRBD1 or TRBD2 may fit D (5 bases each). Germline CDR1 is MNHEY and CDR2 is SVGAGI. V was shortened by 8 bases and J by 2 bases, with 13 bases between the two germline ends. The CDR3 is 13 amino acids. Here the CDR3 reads CASGGPGTYEQYF. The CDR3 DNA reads TGTGCCAGCGGGGGACCGGGAACCTACGAGCAGTACTTC.

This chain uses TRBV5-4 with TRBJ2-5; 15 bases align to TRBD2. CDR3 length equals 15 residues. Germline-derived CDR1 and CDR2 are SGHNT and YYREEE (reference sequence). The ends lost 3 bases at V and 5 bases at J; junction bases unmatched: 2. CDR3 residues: CASSSGLAGGETQYF. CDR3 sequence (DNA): TGTGCCAGCAGCTCCGGACTAGCGGGGGGGGAGACCCAGTACTTC.

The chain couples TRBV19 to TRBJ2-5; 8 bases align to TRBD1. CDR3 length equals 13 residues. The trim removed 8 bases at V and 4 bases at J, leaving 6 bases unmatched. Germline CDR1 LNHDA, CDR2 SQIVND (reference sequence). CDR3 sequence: CASAGQGRETQYF. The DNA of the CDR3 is TGTGCCAGTGCCGGACAGGGTAGAGAGACCCAGTACTTC. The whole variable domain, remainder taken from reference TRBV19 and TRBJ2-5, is DGGITQSPKYLFRKEGQNVTLSCEQNLNHDAMYWYRQDPGQGLRLIYYSQIVNDFQKGDIAEGYSVSREKKESFPLTVTSAQKNPTAFYLCASAGQGRETQYFGPGTRLLVL.

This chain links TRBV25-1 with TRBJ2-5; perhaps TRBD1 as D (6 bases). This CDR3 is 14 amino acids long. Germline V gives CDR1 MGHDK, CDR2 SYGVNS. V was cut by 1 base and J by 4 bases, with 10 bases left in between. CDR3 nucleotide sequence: TGTGCCAGCAGTGAATTGGGCAGGGGAGAGACCCAGTACTTC. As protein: CASSELGRGETQYF.

CDR3 region: CASSYTLIGNEQFF. The CDR3 DNA follows: TGTGCCAGCAGTTACACCCTTATCGGCAATGAGCAGTTCTTC. The J gene is TRBJ2-1, the V gene TRBV6-2 or TRBV6-3; D not certain. The CDR3 spans 14 residues. Trimming pared 2 bases from V and 6 bases from J, leaving 11 bases between. Germline values: CDR1 MNHEY, CDR2 SVGEGT.

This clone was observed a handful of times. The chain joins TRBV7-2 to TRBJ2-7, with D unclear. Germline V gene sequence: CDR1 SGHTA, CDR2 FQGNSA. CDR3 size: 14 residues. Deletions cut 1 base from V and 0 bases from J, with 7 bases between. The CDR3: CASSLGASSYEQYF. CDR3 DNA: TGTGCCAGCAGCTTAGGGGCCAGCTCCTACGAGCAGTACTTC.